This is a list of T cell receptor beta chains from one sample in a study of blood T cell repertoires in COVID-19. Assay used: immunoSEQ multiplex PCR; TCRdb lists only in-frame clones, some missing. The top ten hold 3.9% of the sample, which has 100,000 to 150,000 clones, 84% seen once. Sequencing was carried out using PBMCs or T cells enriched from blood (not recorded which). Receptors were obtained from a woman in her twenties or thirties who had recovered from COVID-19. Each CDR3 is given with its conserved first and last residue. D genes are given only for firm matches. A row's size may be missing; if present it is once, few, many or a size class.

>TRBV9|NA|NA|TRBJ2-7
TGTGCCAGCAGCGTACGGGGCGGGGAAGAGCAGTACTTC
CASSVRGGEEQYF
>TRBV21-1|NA|NA|TRBJ2-5
TGTGCCACCCTAGGGAGGGGCGAGGAGACCCAGTACTTC
CATLGRGEETQYF
>TRBV5-1|NA|NA|TRBJ1-2
TGCGCCAGCAGCTTTGGACAGTCTCAATCTCACGGCTACACCTTC
CASSFGQSQSHGYTF
>TRBV5-1|NA|NA|TRBJ1-3
TGCGCCAGCAGCCGCCCTACAACCGTCCCCGGGACAAACTCTGGAAACACCATATATTTT
CASSRPTTVPGTNSGNTIYF
>TRBV2|NA|NA|TRBJ2-7
TGTGCCAGCACCAAAATACCGGAACTAGGAGGCTCGGGGGAGCAGTACTTC
CASTKIPELGGSGEQYF
>TRBV19|NA|NA|TRBJ2-7
TGTGCCAGTAGTATAGGGGGCAACGAGCAGTACTTC
CASSIGGNEQYF
>TRBV10-3|NA|NA|TRBJ2-3
TGTGCCATCTTCAGCGGAGCTTACACAGATACGCAGTATTTT
CAIFSGAYTDTQYF
>TRBV3-1/TRBV3-2|NA|NA|TRBJ2-6
TGTGCCAGCAGCCCCCCTCCAACAGACTCTGGGGCCAACGTCCTGACTTTC
CASSPPPTDSGANVLTF
>TRBV7-9|NA|TRBD2|TRBJ2-2
TGTGCCAGCAGCTTAGCGCAACTAGCGGGAGGCGGCACCGGGGAGCTGTTTTTT
CASSLAQLAGGGTGELFF
>TRBV28|NA|TRBD1|TRBJ2-3
TGTGCCAGCAGTTTACCCCGAAGGGACAGCCCATATTCACAGAACTCTCACACAGATACGCAGTATTTT
CASSLPRRDSPYSQNSHTDTQYF
>TRBV6-2/TRBV6-3|NA|TRBD1|TRBJ2-3
TGTGCCAGCAGCACCCCCCCGGGACAGGGATCAGATACGCAGTATTTT
CASSTPPGQGSDTQYF
>TRBV19|once|TRBD1|TRBJ1-4
TGTGCCAGTAGTATTGGGGACAGGGGGAATGAAAAACTGTTTTTT
CASSIGDRGNEKLFF
>TRBV28|NA|TRBD1|TRBJ2-5
TGTGCCAGCACCGCCCTAACAGGGGGCAGGGAGACCCAGTACTTC
CASTALTGGRETQYF
>TRBV20-1|NA|NA|TRBJ2-5
TGCAGTGCTCAGGATCAAGAGACCCAGTACTTC
CSAQDQETQYF
>TRBV7-9|NA|TRBD1|TRBJ2-2
TGTGCCAGCAGCTTAGGTTCGACAGGGCCCGGGGAGCTGTTTTTT
CASSLGSTGPGELFF
>TRBV2|NA|TRBD2|TRBJ2-7
TGTGCCAGCAGAGATCTAGCGGGCCGGATCAACGAGCAGTACTTC
CASRDLAGRINEQYF
>TRBV6-4|NA|TRBD2|TRBJ2-3
TGTGCCAGCAGTGACCTAGCGGGAGAAGATACGCAGTATTTT
CASSDLAGEDTQYF
>TRBV5-8|NA|NA|TRBJ1-5
TGTGCCAGCAGCTTGTTGGTGGGCCCAGACGAGCTTCGGCCCCAGCATTTT
CASSLLVGPDELRPQHF
>TRBV7-8|NA|TRBD1|TRBJ1-2
TGTGCCAGCAGCCAGAAGAATTGGGACAGGAACTATGGCTACACCTTC
CASSQKNWDRNYGYTF
>TRBV2|NA|NA|TRBJ1-4
TGTGCCAGCAGTTCTCAGCGGGCAGGTGAAAAACTGTTTTTT
CASSSQRAGEKLFF
>TRBV11-3|NA|TRBD2|TRBJ2-1
TGTGCCAGCAGCCAGGGACTAGCGGCCTACAATGAGCAGTTCTTC
CASSQGLAAYNEQFF
>TRBV12-3/TRBV12-4|NA|TRBD1|TRBJ1-2
TGTGCCAGCAGTCAACAGGGGGCCTATGGCTACACCTTC
CASSQQGAYGYTF